Listed here are 11 T cell receptor beta chains from one sample, sequenced in a study of blood T cell repertoires in COVID-19. Profiling relied on immunoSEQ multiplex PCR, and the TCRdb table lists in-frame clones only, not all of them. Among around 700,000 clones listed, 90% were seen once. The sample comprised peripheral blood. The source of these receptors is a woman under 30 with acute or convalescent COVID-19.

This sequence joins TRBV19 and TRBJ1-2; TRBD1 matches 7 bases. V lost 8 bases, J lost 0 bases, and 9 bases stayed unmatched. CDR3 length: 15 residues. The germline gives CDR1 LNHDA, CDR2 SQIVND (reference sequence). CDR3 DNA sequence: TGTGCCAGTTCTCAGGGGGGAATAGCTAACTATGGCTACACCTTC. This encodes CASSQGGIANYGYTF.

The rearrangement uses TRBV2 and TRBJ2-3; 8 nucleotides agree with TRBD2. The V gene end was trimmed by 4 bases and the J gene end by 4 bases; junction bases not matched to a gene: 4. This CDR3 is 14 amino acids long. CDR1 is SNHLY and CDR2 is FYNNEI in the germline V gene. CDR3 loop: CASSALRGADTQYF. The CDR3 coding sequence is TGTGCCAGCAGTGCTCTGCGGGGGGCAGATACGCAGTATTTT.

The chain links TRBV6-5 to TRBJ2-1; D might be TRBD1 (5 bases). The germline V gene encodes CDR1 MNHEY and CDR2 SVGAGI. The CDR3 loop spans 13 amino acids. Trimming removed 6 bases at V and 6 bases at J, with 12 bases between. The CDR3 sequence is CASRRSRANEQFF. CDR3 DNA sequence: TGTGCCAGCAGAAGATCCAGGGCCAATGAGCAGTTCTTC.

The chain links TRBV18 to TRBJ2-7; weak D call: TRBD1 (6 bases). Trimming cost V 2 bases and J 5 bases, with 10 bases left between them. The CDR3 has 13 residues. Germline V gene lookup returns CDR1 KGHSH and CDR2 LQKENI. CDR3 loop: CASSPVQGNEQYF. The DNA of the CDR3 is TGTGCCAGCTCACCAGTACAGGGCAACGAGCAGTACTTC.

This clone came up once. The gene calls are TRBV20-1 and TRBJ1-2; D gene ambiguous. Germline loops: CDR1 DFQATT, CDR2 SNEGSKA (reference sequence). V was pared by 3 bases and J by 2 bases, with 4 bases between. The length of the CDR3 is 11 residues. CDR3 sequence: CSASPNYGYTF. CDR3 nucleotides: TGCAGTGCTAGCCCAAACTATGGCTACACCTTC.

This rearrangement joins TRBV7-6 to TRBJ1-3; the D is unclear. V lost 5 bases and J lost 0, with 11 bases in between. CDR1 is SGHVS, CDR2 FNYEAQ, per germline. The length of the CDR3 is 15 residues. CDR3 region: CASSNGLPSGNTIYF. CDR3 sequence (DNA): TGTGCCAGCAGCAACGGTCTCCCCTCTGGAAACACCATATATTTT.

This rearrangement joins TRBV7-9 to TRBJ2-3, with TRBD2 matching over 7 bases. The CDR3 has 15 residues. The germline V gene has CDR1 SEHNR and CDR2 FQNEAQ (reference sequence). V lost 4 bases to trimming and J lost 5 bases; unmatched junction nucleotides: 9. CDR3 loop: CASSSRGTTGDTQYF. Here the CDR3 DNA reads TGTGCCAGCAGCTCCCGTGGGACTACCGGAGATACGCAGTATTTT.

The chain has TRBV28 and TRBJ1-6; 8 bases match TRBD1. The germline CDR1 and CDR2 sequences are MDHEN and SYDVKM. V gave up 5 bases and J gave up 8 bases; unmatched junction bases: 11. The CDR3 extends over 16 amino acids. Here the CDR3 reads CASSLQGAHVDSPLHF. The CDR3 nucleotides are TGTGCCAGCAGTCTCCAGGGGGCGCATGTGGATTCACCCCTCCACTTT.

Points on this clone: This specimen includes other DNA sequences encoding the same CDR3. CDR3 in DNA: TGTGCCAGCTCACCGGGAGAGAATCAGCCCCAGCATTTT. As protein: CASSPGENQPQHF. V gene TRBV18 combines with J gene TRBJ1-5; D gene unclear. Germline V gene sequence: CDR1 KGHSH, CDR2 LQKENI. The CDR3 is 13 residues long. Trimming pared 3 bases from V and 4 bases from J, leaving 7 bases between. Supplemented by reference TRBV18 and TRBJ1-5, the full variable domain reads NAGVMQNPRHLVRRRGQEARLRCSPMKGHSHVYWYRQLPEEGLKFMVYLQKENIIDESGMPKERFSAEFPKEGPSILRIQQVVRGDSAAYFCASSPGENQPQHFGDGTRLSIL.

This chain links TRBV9 with TRBJ1-3; D is ambiguous. Germline V gene data show CDR1 as SGDLS and CDR2 as YYNGEE. V dropped 4 bases and J dropped 1 base, with 12 bases sitting between them. The CDR3 loop spans 15 amino acids. The CDR3 DNA follows: TGTGCCAGCAGCTACGCGGGCCCTTCTGGAAACACCATATATTTT. It codes for CASSYAGPSGNTIYF.

The rearrangement joins TRBV5-4 to TRBJ2-3; 8 nucleotides align to TRBD2. V lost 1 base and J lost 6; bases outside the gene matches: 4. Germline V gene lookup returns CDR1 SGHNT and CDR2 YYREEE (reference sequence). The CDR3 totals 14 residues. The CDR3 here is CASSLRGGSDTQYF. The CDR3 bases are TGTGCCAGCAGCTTGCGGGGGGGCTCCGATACGCAGTATTTT.